Reported below is one T cell receptor (beta chain). Its target is not known. The data originate from a study of regulatory T cells in long-lasting Graves disease. The overall study: Over-5-year antithyroid drug use with positive TSH receptor antibodies defined persistent Graves' disease in the study. Study results and caveats: Persistent Graves' patients possessed reduced TCR diversity relative to recently diagnosed ones.

Combining iRepertoire HTBI primers with Arm-PCR of CDR3 regions, the authors built TCR beta libraries. A single record per CDR3 protein comes from TCRdb applying MiXCR to the multiplex PCR reads. This table holds 600,000 to 800,000 distinct CDR3 sequences, approximately 29% found once. Time point given: persistent/refractory GD, antithyroid drugs over 5 years with positive TRAb. Generation of the TCR library employed RNA extracted from PBMCs. Each patient gave around 9.7 milliliters of EDTA-anticoagulated peripheral blood. Germline V gene lookup returns CDR1 SNHLY and CDR2 FYNNEI. Trimming cost V 5 bases and J 8 bases, with 12 bases left between them. This CDR3 is 12 amino acids long.

The source material was peripheral blood mononuclear cells (PBMCs), sampled when the disease was refractory, from a patient treated with antithyroid drugs. The receptor's source is a female donor with Graves disease. The V and J genes are TRBV2 and TRBJ1-1; the D is unclear. The CDR3 DNA reads as TGTGCCAGCAGTACAGCCTCTACGGAAGCTTTCTTT. Its protein product is CASSTASTEAFF.